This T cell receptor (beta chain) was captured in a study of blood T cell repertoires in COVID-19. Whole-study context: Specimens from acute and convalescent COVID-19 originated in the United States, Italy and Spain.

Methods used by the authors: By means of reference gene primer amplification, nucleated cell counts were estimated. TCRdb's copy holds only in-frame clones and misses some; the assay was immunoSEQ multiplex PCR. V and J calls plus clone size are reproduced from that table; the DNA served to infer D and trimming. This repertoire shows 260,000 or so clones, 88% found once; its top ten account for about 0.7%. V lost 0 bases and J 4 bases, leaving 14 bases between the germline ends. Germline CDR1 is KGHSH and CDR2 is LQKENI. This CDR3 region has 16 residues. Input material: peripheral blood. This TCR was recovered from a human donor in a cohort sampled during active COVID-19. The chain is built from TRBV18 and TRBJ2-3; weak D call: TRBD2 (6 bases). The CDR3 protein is CASSPPGRRGSDTQYF. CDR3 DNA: TGTGCCAGCTCACCACCCGGGCGACGGGGGTCAGATACGCAGTATTTT.